The following is a T cell receptor (beta chain) sequence with its context. This entry belongs to a study of blood T cell repertoires in COVID-19. Generated by immunoSEQ multiplex PCR, the TCRdb table keeps only in-frame clones and is missing some. In the table there are a few hundred thousand clones, 84% of which are singletons. The CDR3 length is 14 residues. Germline CDR1 is SEHNR and CDR2 is FQNEAQ (reference sequence). V gave up 4 bases and J gave up 2 bases, with 10 bases separating them. This TCR was recovered from a human donor in a cohort sampled during active COVID-19. The sample consisted of peripheral blood. The chain couples TRBV7-9 to TRBJ2-3; tentative D call: TRBD2 (5 bases). The CDR3 reads CASSSGFNTDTQYF. CDR3 in DNA: TGTGCCAGCAGCTCGGGATTTAACACAGATACGCAGTATTTT.